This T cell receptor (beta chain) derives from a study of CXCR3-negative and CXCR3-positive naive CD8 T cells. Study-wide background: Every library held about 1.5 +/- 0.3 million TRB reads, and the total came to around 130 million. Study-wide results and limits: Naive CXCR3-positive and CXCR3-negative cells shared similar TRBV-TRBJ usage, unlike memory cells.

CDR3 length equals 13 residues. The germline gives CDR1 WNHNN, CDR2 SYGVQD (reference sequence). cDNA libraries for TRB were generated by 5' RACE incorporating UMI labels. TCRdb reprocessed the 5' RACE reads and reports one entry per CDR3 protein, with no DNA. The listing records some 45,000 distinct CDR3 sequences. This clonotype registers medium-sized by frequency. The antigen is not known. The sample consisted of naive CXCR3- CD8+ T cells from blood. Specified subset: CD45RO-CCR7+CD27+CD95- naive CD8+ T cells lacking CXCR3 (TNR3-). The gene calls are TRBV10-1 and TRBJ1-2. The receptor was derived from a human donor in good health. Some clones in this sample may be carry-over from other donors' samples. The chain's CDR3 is CASSEWADYGYTF.